This T cell receptor beta chain was recovered during a study of T cell repertoires in cytomegalovirus infection. Study overall: Recently identified HLA-C-restricted CMV epitopes were used, and well-studied HLA-B-restricted CMV epitopes were used as well. Signatures in public TCR beta sequences pointed to both CMV infection and matching HLA type.

MiXCR, run by TCRdb on the reads, gives a single entry per CDR3 protein. Here the sample spans a few hundred thousand distinct CDR3 sequences, almost 40% being singletons. This clonotype was counted only a few times. The antigen remains unidentified. Study-wide results and caveats: Dominant in the ex vivo response were TCR beta clonotypes restricted by HLA-C and specific for CMV. Accumulated public TCR beta family frequency recognized individuals carrying CMV together with the relevant HLA.

The receptor was derived from a human donor in good health (CMV status not recorded). Some clones in this sample may be carry-over from other donors' samples. The starting material was cultured PBMCs, obtained from culture after CMV antigen stimulation.

CDR3 sequence: CASRTGFGANVLTF. Here the CDR3 DNA reads TGTGCCAGCAGAACAGGGTTCGGGGCCAACGTCCTGACTTTC. The chain carries TRBV6-1 and TRBJ2-6, with D possibly matching TRBD1 (6 bases). The CDR3 runs 14 residues. V lost 6 bases and J 4 bases, leaving 10 bases between the germline ends. In germline, CDR1 is MNHNS, CDR2 SASEGT.